This T cell receptor (beta chain) was captured in a study of cytomegalovirus exposure and HLA in healthy donors. The study, taken as a whole, reports: In vitro data verified a few CMV-associated chains as specific for CMV antigens. Later genetic work tied a missense DCLRE1C variant to beta-chain V and J trimming. Sequencing had likely introduced a cluster of highly shared sequence variants as an artifact.

The CDR3 sequence is 19 residues long. About this clone: The target antigen is unknown.

PCR was performed using 60 Vbeta and 13 Jbeta primers. Data came from immunoSEQ multiplex PCR; TCRdb stores just in-frame clones and leaves some out. Of 180,000 or so clones listed, about 9% are singletons. Sequenced material: PBMCs. J is TRBJ1-1 and V is TRBV21-1. TRBV21-1 is shown as a pseudogene. The clonotype was recovered from a woman between 25 and 40 years old in good health and CMV-seropositive. CDR3 bases: TGTGCCAGCAGCGCCATACACCCGGGCGGGGATTACGGGAACACTGAAGCTTTCTTT. The encoded protein is CASSAIHPGGDYGNTEAFF.